Described below is a single T cell receptor beta chain sequence and its context. The antigen is not known. This PCR relied on a set of 60 Vbeta primers and 13 Jbeta primers. Measured with immunoSEQ multiplex PCR; TCRdb has only the in-frame clones, and not every one. The table has around 150,000 clones, 55% to 70% seen once; the top ten hold around 2.9%. Germline trimming cut 0 bases from V and 5 bases from J; bases unmatched to any gene: 0. Germline CDR1 KGHSH, CDR2 LQKENI. The CDR3 is 13 residues long. This record belongs to a study of cytomegalovirus exposure and HLA in healthy donors. Broader study findings: Data from an earlier analysis indicated that most TCR beta V segments were productive either about 87% or about 30% of the time.

The source is a woman in her twenties or thirties in good health and CMV-seropositive. The sample taken for sequencing was PBMCs. This chain connects TRBV18 to TRBJ2-5; 7 positions agree with TRBD1. CDR3 coding DNA: TGTGCCAGCTCACCACCGACAGGGGAGACCCAGTACTTC. Protein sequence: CASSPPTGETQYF.